Listed below are T cell receptor beta chains from one sample, sequenced in a study of blood T cell repertoires in COVID-19. The method was immunoSEQ multiplex PCR; TCRdb's version includes in-frame clones alone and lacks a portion of them. Of some 170,000 clones in the sample, approximately 84% are singletons; the top ten hold around 1.2%. Input material: PBMCs or T cells enriched from blood (not recorded which). Receptors originate from a human donor with acute COVID-19. The donor label of this sample is uncertain. CDR3s include the opening cysteine and the closing phenylalanine or tryptophan. The D gene is left open where the match is weak. Rows give clone size only sometimes, using once, few, many, or a class for an expanded clone.

size	D	J	V	CDR3	DNA
-	-	TRBJ2-1	TRBV5-1	CASSLGQGNNEQFF	TGCGCCAGCAGCTTGGGGCAGGGGAACAATGAGCAGTTCTTC
once	-	TRBJ1-5	TRBV10-3	CAISDVNQPQHF	TGTGCCATCAGTGACGTAAATCAGCCCCAGCATTTT
-	-	TRBJ1-6	TRBV28	CASSLDSGGNSPLHF	TGTGCCAGCAGTTTAGACAGCGGGGGTAATTCACCCCTCCACTTT
-	-	TRBJ1-2	TRBV5-6	CASSLGPAGRAYGYTF	TGTGCCAGCAGCCTGGGGCCGGCAGGGAGGGCCTATGGCTACACCTTC
-	-	TRBJ2-3	TRBV15	CATSRGGTDTQYF	TGTGCCACCAGCAGAGGAGGAACAGATACGCAGTATTTT
-	TRBD2	TRBJ2-1	TRBV10-2	CASMATSGVKEQFF	TGCGCCAGCATGGCGACTAGCGGGGTTAAAGAGCAGTTCTTC
-	-	TRBJ1-3	TRBV14	CASSQGLPGFGNTIYF	TGTGCCAGCAGCCAAGGATTACCGGGTTTTGGAAACACCATATATTTT
-	-	TRBJ2-7	TRBV9	CASSVAVVGANEQYF	TGTGCCAGCAGCGTAGCGGTGGTTGGGGCTAACGAGCAGTACTTC
-	TRBD1	TRBJ2-1	TRBV24-1	CATSDAATGVVEQFF	TGTGCCACCAGTGATGCCGCTACAGGGGTGGTTGAGCAGTTCTTC
-	-	TRBJ2-1	TRBV12-3/TRBV12-4	CASSLWTTSEQFF	TGTGCCAGCAGTTTATGGACAACCAGTGAGCAGTTCTTC
-	-	TRBJ2-5	TRBV2	CASTPALGLQETQYF	TGTGCCAGCACCCCAGCGTTGGGACTGCAAGAGACCCAGTACTTC
-	-	TRBJ1-1	TRBV7-9	CASSSAYRDVWVTEAFF	TGTGCCAGCAGCTCGGCCTACAGGGATGTTTGGGTCACTGAAGCTTTCTTT
-	-	TRBJ1-2	TRBV4-1	CASSPGRHQGPLGYTF	TGCGCCAGCAGCCCAGGCCGTCATCAGGGTCCCCTTGGCTACACCTTC
-	-	TRBJ2-7	TRBV5-5	CASSLTGEVYEQYF	TGTGCCAGCAGCTTGACCGGGGAGGTCTACGAGCAGTACTTC
-	-	TRBJ2-3	TRBV5-1	CASSLVPRGTQYF	TGCGCCAGCAGCTTGGTCCCCAGGGGTACGCAGTATTTT
-	TRBD1	TRBJ1-2	TRBV2	CASSSDRAAYGYTF	TGTGCCAGCAGTTCTGACAGGGCGGCCTATGGCTACACCTTC
few	-	TRBJ2-7	TRBV2	CASSRAGSSYEQYF	TGTGCCAGCAGTCGGGCGGGGAGCTCCTACGAGCAGTACTTC